One sample yielded the 15 T cell receptor beta chains listed below, sequenced in a study of blood T cell repertoires in COVID-19. The method was immunoSEQ multiplex PCR; TCRdb's version includes in-frame clones alone and lacks a portion of them. The sample holds about 140,000 clones, about nine tenths seen once. Source material: peripheral blood. The receptors stem from a human donor with COVID-19, enrolled during active disease. The donor label of this sample is uncertain.

This sequence joins TRBV28 and TRBJ2-7; TRBD1 matches at 8 bases. J gave up 0 bases and V 6 bases, and 7 bases lay outside the gene matches. CDR1 and CDR2 from the germline V gene are MDHEN and SYDVKM. This CDR3 has 15 amino acids. DNA of the CDR3: TGTGCCAGCAGAACAACAGGGGGGCACTCCTACGAGCAGTACTTC. Residues: CASRTTGGHSYEQYF.

This chain connects TRBV14 to TRBJ1-2; D gene uncertain. Per the germline V gene, CDR1 is SGHDN and CDR2 is FVKESK. Trimming removed 4 bases from V and 3 bases from J, with 9 bases in between. CDR3 size: 13 residues. DNA for the CDR3: TGTGCCAGCAGCCTTGAGAGGGACTATGGCTACACCTTC. It codes for CASSLERDYGYTF.

The gene calls are TRBV10-3 and TRBJ1-6, with D possibly matching TRBD1 (6 bases). CDR1 and CDR2 from the germline V gene are ENHRY and SYGVKD. The CDR3 totals 14 residues. The V end lost 4 bases, the J end lost 5 bases, and 9 bases lay between the germline ends. The CDR3 DNA follows: TGTGCCATCAGTGGGACAGAAGATAATTCACCCCTCCACTTT. The encoded protein is CAISGTEDNSPLHF.

V and J are TRBV7-9 and TRBJ2-5, with TRBD2 matching 8 bases. This CDR3 region has 15 residues. With V trimmed by 3 bases and J by 4 bases, 7 bases remained unmatched. CDR1 is SEHNR, CDR2 FQNEAQ, per germline (reference sequence). The CDR3 coding sequence is TGTGCCAGCAGCTTTACGGGACTAGTTTCAGAGACCCAGTACTTC. It encodes CASSFTGLVSETQYF.

V is TRBV30 and J is TRBJ1-2, with 7 nucleotides matching TRBD1. Germline CDR1 and CDR2: GTSNPN and SVGIG (reference sequence). J lost 8 bases, V lost 7 bases, and 7 bases had no gene match. This CDR3 comprises 11 residues. The CDR3 here is CALEGADGYTF. As DNA, the CDR3 is TGTGCCTTAGAGGGGGCAGACGGCTACACCTTC.

The chain joins TRBV5-1 to TRBJ1-1, with TRBD1 matching over 8 bases. V gave up 3 bases and J gave up 5 bases; unmatched junction bases: 6. The CDR3 runs to 14 residues. Germline CDR1 is SGHRS and CDR2 is YFSETQ. CDR3 DNA: TGCGCCAGCAGCTCCACTACAGGGGGAACTGAAGCTTTCTTT. This translates into CASSSTTGGTEAFF.

The chain links TRBV7-9 to TRBJ1-1; perhaps TRBD1 as D (6 bases). CDR3 length equals 11 residues. With 3 bases removed from V and 7 bases from J, the gap between germline ends came to 6 bases. Germline lookup yields CDR1 SEHNR and CDR2 FQNEAQ (reference sequence). Here the CDR3 reads CASSLDSEAFF. CDR3 DNA: TGTGCCAGCAGCTTGGACAGTGAAGCTTTCTTT.

This clone has a single count. The chain combines TRBV4-1 with TRBJ2-4; no reliable D call. The CDR3 extends over 18 amino acids. Germline CDR1 and CDR2: MGHRA and YSYEKL. The ends were cut back, 1 base at V and 0 bases at J, with 16 bases in the middle. The CDR3 DNA reads as TGCGCCAGCAGCCAAGTGGTTGTTAGAAGACTAGCCAAAAACATTCAGTACTTC. Its protein product is CASSQVVVRRLAKNIQYF.

The gene calls are TRBV6-1 and TRBJ1-6; D uncertain. The CDR3 spans 18 residues. V was shortened by 1 base and J by 0 bases, with 13 bases between the two germline ends. Looked up from germline, CDR1 is MNHNS and CDR2 is SASEGT. CDR3 sequence (DNA): TGTGCCAGCAGTGAAGAGGTGGCGGGTAGCTCCTATAATTCACCCCTCCACTTT. This gives the protein CASSEEVAGSSYNSPLHF.

The chain carries TRBV5-6 and TRBJ2-7, with no clear D. V dropped 3 bases and J dropped 4 bases, with 14 bases sitting between them. This CDR3 spans 14 amino acids. Germline V gene sequence: CDR1 SGHDT, CDR2 YYEEEE. The chain's CDR3 is CASSSWQTGYEQYF. CDR3 coding DNA: TGTGCCAGCAGCTCGTGGCAAACCGGGTACGAGCAGTACTTC.

The chain employs TRBV25-1 and TRBJ2-3; TRBD2 aligns across 10 bases. The CDR3 extends over 16 amino acids. Germline V gene sequence: CDR1 MGHDK, CDR2 SYGVNS. J was trimmed by 2 bases and V by 3 bases; bases with no gene match: 5. The CDR3, as DNA: TGTGCCAGCAGTGAGGCGAGCGGGAGGGACACAGATACGCAGTATTTT. Translation gives CASSEASGRDTDTQYF.

V gene TRBV12-3 or TRBV12-4 combines with J gene TRBJ1-2; no firm D call. This CDR3 is 13 amino acids long. V lost 1 base and J 8 bases, leaving 11 bases between the germline ends. The CDR3 coding sequence is TGTGCCAGCAGTTTAGAAGGCTGGCGGGGCTACACCTTC. It encodes CASSLEGWRGYTF.

The chain employs TRBV5-5 and TRBJ1-1, with 7 bases that match TRBD1. V dropped 3 bases and J dropped 3; count of bases not matched to a gene: 2. The CDR3 sequence is 13 residues long. Per the germline V gene, CDR1 is SGHKS and CDR2 is YYEKEE (reference sequence). In DNA, the CDR3 is TGTGCCAGCAGCTCGACAGGGTACACTGAAGCTTTCTTT. Encoded protein: CASSSTGYTEAFF.

V is TRBV2 and J is TRBJ1-4; 8 positions match TRBD1. The V and J ends lost 6 bases and 6 bases, in that order; junction bases with no gene match: 9. There are 15 residues in the CDR3. Germline V gene lookup returns CDR1 SNHLY and CDR2 FYNNEI. The CDR3 DNA is TGTGCCAGCAGGGGAGACAGGGGCACCTATGAAAAACTGTTTTTT. Translated: CASRGDRGTYEKLFF. The variable domain in full, completed from reference TRBV2 and TRBJ1-4, reads EPEVTQTPSHQVTQMGQEVILRCVPISNHLYFYWYRQILGQKVEFLVSFYNNEISEKSEIFDDQFSVERPDGSNFTLKIRSTKLEDSAMYFCASRGDRGTYEKLFFGSGTQLSVL.

Written as DNA, the CDR3 is TGTGCCAGCAGCTACAGGACAGGGGGCAATCAGCCCCAGCATTTT. This encodes CASSYRTGGNQPQHF. The rearrangement links TRBV7-8 to TRBJ1-5; 9 positions agree with TRBD1. Germline lookup yields CDR1 SGHVS and CDR2 FQNEAQ. The ends lost 4 bases at V and 2 bases at J; junction bases unmatched: 3. CDR3 length equals 15 residues.